This record covers a single TCR beta chain. Its antigen specificity is not known. No per-base quality is available; no much larger clone lies one base away. The sample belongs to a study of cytomegalovirus exposure and HLA in healthy donors (dated by TCRdb to the late 2010s). About the full investigation: An earlier analysis of some 600 of the donors reported 276 Gb of sequence data and approximately 120 million unique TCR beta sequences obtained from about 170 million T cells. Roughly 300 gigabases of sequencing data and around 85 million unique TCR sequences made up an early release that covered fewer than 650 HLA-typed donors. Among the 398 genotyped donors, around 79% belonged to the genetic ancestry cluster associated with self-reported Caucasian donors. The study was designed to test whether signatures of past pathogen exposure could be identified by cataloging public T cell receptors. The T cell repertoires of some 700 subjects were profiled by immunosequencing and related to cytomegalovirus serostatus. Along with the approximately 650-subject first cohort, a separate validation cohort of over a hundred different subjects was used. The study combined high-throughput TCR immunosequencing, statistical association of individual TCRs with disease status, and machine learning to predict cytomegalovirus infection status. A later analysis re-examined previously published TCR beta repertoires from 600 to 700 donors and added high-resolution HLA genotyping to investigate patterns of TCR occurrence. The later analysis used no new phenotypic data to find candidate immune exposures, relying instead on TCR beta sequences and their occurrence across donors. In an earlier analysis of around 540 of the donors, high-throughput TCR beta sequencing was used to judge whether each TCR beta V gene segment behaved as functional or pseudogenic. Donor age, sex, ethnicity and CMV serostatus were compiled together with the repertoire data. A later genetic analysis used genome-wide SNP genotypes for about 60% of the 666 donors, treating that subset as a discovery cohort. All discovery cohort repertoires had been generated on a single sequencing platform. Both class I and class II loci were covered by HLA typing, at four-digit resolution. Typing coverage differed by locus: A, B, C, DRB1 and DQB1 were typed in roughly 620-630 donors, DQA1 in 522, DPA1 in 600 to 610, and DPB1 in about 450. Four or five DR-DQ haplotypes were handled as single units for association and clustering, since linkage in the cohort was strong. Among approximately 370 genotyped donors of the cohort, an average of around 250,000 unique TCR beta nucleotide sequences was sequenced per donor, of which about 19% were non-productive.

CDR1 and CDR2 are drawn from the germline V gene: LGHNA, YSLEER. Trimming takes 1 base from V and 3 bases from J, and the germline ends sit 16 bases apart. The CDR3 measures 16 amino acids from cysteine to phenylalanine. Left in the record is the CDR3 DNA by itself, 48 bases read in frame from the first base. General findings and caveats noted by the study authors: Compared with the approximately 670-donor mean, donors in an Asian-associated ancestry cluster had fewer N-insertions in productive TCRs, according to a later genetic analysis. V-gene and J-gene trimming of TCR beta chains was associated with a missense DCLRE1C variant in a later genetic analysis, and the association was replicated in an independent cohort. Sequencing depth was assumed to be roughly uniform across donors in the presence/absence analyses, though that assumption may not hold. For the cohort, immune exposure information was limited to CMV serostatus. Compared with equally common non-associated chains, HLA-associated TCR beta chains in a later analysis were more clonally expanded and had lower generation probabilities. Across donors, most TCR sequences were observed very rarely, whereas some public TCRs were present in many individuals. The study listed 170 or so TCR beta chains as associated with cytomegalovirus. Because counts were too low, some 16 rarely observed V segments, including chromosome 9 orphons, were excluded from the earlier analysis of 587 of the donors. In a later analysis, TCR association rates were found to vary across HLA loci, with the most associated TCRs seen for DRB1 alleles and the fewest for HLA-C alleles. The sequencing pipeline was judged likely to have produced a cluster of highly shared sequence variants as a technical artifact. According to a later analysis, parvovirus B19, influenza, CMV and Epstein-Barr virus appeared linked to several top co-occurrence clusters. This cohort had only TCR beta chains sequenced, and the lack of alpha or paired-chain data limited which features could be detected. Cytomegalovirus status was reported to be diagnosed by the classifier with high specificity and sensitivity in both the original and validation cohorts. In a later analysis, 16,951 TCR beta sequences were associated with specific HLA alleles at a false discovery rate of 0.05. The 87-base-pair reads could not distinguish some IMGT-functional V segments, including TRBV6-2 and TRBV6-3, so those segments were excluded. According to the authors, the approach could potentially be generalized to other disease states and immunological phenotypes. Three of the identified cytomegalovirus-associated TCR beta chains were confirmed in vitro to be specific for cytomegalovirus antigens. A further reported finding was that TCR beta sequences accurately predicted the HLA-A and HLA-B alleles for most subjects in the first cohort. Because HLA typing was unavailable for some donors at each locus, only the typed subset was used in association tests. In an earlier analysis of fewer than 700 of the donors, most TCR beta V segments appeared in productive rearrangements about 87% or about 30% of the time, broadly matching IMGT annotations. Correlated functional status among segregating V segments might reflect linkage disequilibrium, but an unknown experimental factor could not be ruled out. In a later analysis, most CMV-associated TCR beta chains were found to appear HLA-restricted, with HLA associations seemingly driven largely by CMV exposure. When HLA alleles, especially DR and DQ, strongly co-occurred, attributing TCR associations to individual alleles was difficult.

The cohort was made up of about 670 healthy bone marrow donors. All cohort members were sampled while nominally healthy, although unrecorded immune exposures were likely present. The donor was CMV seropositive and was included in the group of 300 or so seropositive cohort members. Every donor gave a peripheral blood sample, and the peripheral blood mononuclear cells from that sample were used for TCR beta sequencing. The Qiagen DNeasy Blood Extraction Kit was used to extract genomic DNA from the blood cell samples. Libraries were built with the immunoSEQ multiplex PCR assay. A mixture of 60 forward primers for TCR Vbeta segments and 13 reverse primers for TCR Jbeta segments was used in the multiplex PCR. Amplification of the CDR3 region of rearranged TCR beta genes was performed with a multiplex PCR assay on genomic DNA. On the Illumina HiSeq System, the amplified TCR beta libraries were sequenced as 87-base-pair reads. The study's processing was this. Across the roughly 670 repertoires, a later analysis counted 60 million to 90 million unique TCR beta chains, 9.5 million to 13 million of which were shared by at least two donors. Raw reads were error-corrected and collapsed into unique sequences by a nearest-neighbor algorithm in which closely related sequences were merged to remove PCR and sequencing errors. V, D and J gene segments were assigned by aligning CDR3 sequences to IMGT reference sequences. Each retained sequence needed at least a six-nucleotide match to both a V gene segment and a J gene segment. A rearrangement was called productive if the CDR3 had no stop codons and remained in frame with V and J, and every other rearrangement was called non-productive. Following IMGT convention, CDR3 was defined as the stretch from the second conserved V-encoded cysteine to the conserved J-encoded phenylalanine. The earlier analysis of about 530 of the donors excluded any sequence lacking an unambiguous match to a single V gene segment. In an earlier analysis of 587 of the donors, V segments were called functional above 56.7% productive rearrangements and were called segregating when the between-donor standard deviation exceeded 5%. To diagnose cytomegalovirus status from the catalog of TCR beta chain sequences, a statistical classification framework was built. V and J gene assignment, in a later analysis, came from comparing TCR nucleotide sequences with IMGT/GENE-DB human TR gene sequences. In a later analysis, CDR3 sequences and most-parsimonious VDJ recombination scenarios were assigned using the TCRdist pipeline. In a later analysis, every TCR beta chain was defined by the combination of its CDR3 amino acid sequence and its V-gene family, and reads without a unique V-gene family were dropped. In a later analysis, several hundred highly shared, low-generation-probability nucleotide sequences were removed to address suspected cross-contamination and a sequencing artifact. For each public chain, a later analysis derived a clonal expansion index from normalized ranks of inferred template counts within each repertoire. A later analysis computed generation probabilities with a VDJ recombination model fitted to out-of-frame rearrangements, and checked the results against IGoR. In a later analysis, TCR-TCR, TCR-HLA and TCR-CMV co-occurrence was scored with hypergeometric tests, and a repertoire-size bias correction was applied to TCR pairs. In a later analysis, false discovery rates were estimated by permuting HLA or CMV assignments 20 times. In a later analysis, co-occurring TCRs were grouped with DBSCAN, and TCRdist sequence similarity was added when clustering was performed within HLA-allele-positive subsets. Co-occurrence clustering excluded repertoires with fewer than 30,000 or more than 120,000 public chains, plus five with anomalous nucleotide sharing. TCRdb took this table from immuneACCESS and kept in-frame rearrangements with V and J called. Such tables lack part of the clones; where checked against another copy, unresolved V genes explain under half of the gap, and the rest is unexplained. The V and J calls and the clone size are those of that table, but D and trimming were determined from the DNA. For this sample the table gives about 120,000 clones, of which around 77% were detected only once. Roughly 9.7% of the sample is in the top ten clones.

The clonotype originates from a man between 40 and 49 years old in good health and CMV-seropositive. Sequences were obtained from PBMCs. The chain couples TRBV4-3 to TRBJ2-7; the D gene assignment is ambiguous. The DNA is as follows: TGCGCCAGCAGCCAAGGGCCCTATTCTAACTACTACGAGCAGTACTTC. The encoded protein is CASSQGPYSNYYEQYF.